This passage covers 32 T cell receptor beta chains from one sample sequenced in a study of OX40 agonist ivuxolimab in advanced cancers. Generated by immunoSEQ multiplex PCR, the TCRdb table keeps only in-frame clones and is missing some. The data contain 95,000 to 150,000 clones, 75% to 90% of them singletons. The starting material was CD4+ or CD8+ T cells sorted from blood, obtained in a trial of the OX40 agonist ivuxolimab. The receptor set was obtained from an adult with an advanced solid tumor such as melanoma, head and neck, liver or kidney cancer.

The chain has TRBV5-4 and TRBJ2-7; no definite D call. The germline V gene has CDR1 SGHNT and CDR2 YYREEE (reference sequence). CDR3 length: 13 residues. Deletions cut 0 bases from V and 1 base from J, with 5 bases between. In DNA form, the CDR3 reads TGTGCCAGCAGCTTGGACATATCCTACGAGCAGTACTTC. The encoded protein is CASSLDISYEQYF.

The gene calls are TRBV19 and TRBJ2-6, with D unclear. V shed 5 bases and J shed 2 bases, with 7 bases lying between them. CDR1 is LNHDA, CDR2 SQIVND, per germline (reference sequence). The CDR3 covers 14 residues. DNA for the CDR3: TGTGCCAGTAGTCCCCTGCCTGGGGCCAACGTCCTGACTTTC. It translates to CASSPLPGANVLTF.

The rearrangement links TRBV5-6 to TRBJ2-1; D is possibly TRBD2 (5 bases). Germline CDR1 and CDR2: SGHDT and YYEEEE. The CDR3 is 13 amino acids. Deletions cut 0 bases from V and 12 bases from J, with 13 bases between. This CDR3 is CASSLVGLAWQFF. Here the CDR3 DNA reads TGTGCCAGCAGCTTGGTAGGGCTAGCTTGGCAGTTCTTC.

CDR3 sequence (DNA): TGTGCCAGCAGTTCAGGGAATACGCAGTATTTT. Encoded protein: CASSSGNTQYF. The gene calls are TRBV6-4 and TRBJ2-3; TRBD1 might be the D (5 bases). This CDR3 is 11 amino acids long. CDR1 is MRHNA and CDR2 is SNTAGT in the germline V gene. The V gene lost 5 bases and the J gene lost 7 bases, with 7 bases spanning the gap.

The chain carries TRBV19 and TRBJ2-1; TRBD2 agrees at 11 bases. Germline V gene data show CDR1 as LNHDA and CDR2 as SQIVND (reference sequence). Trimming removed 2 bases from V and 7 bases from J; junction bases left unmatched: 4. This CDR3 comprises 15 residues. The CDR3 sequence is CASSIPSGGLNEQFF. The CDR3 DNA reads TGTGCCAGTAGTATACCTAGCGGGGGGTTGAATGAGCAGTTCTTC.

Only one count was recorded for this clone. V and J are TRBV30 and TRBJ2-7; TRBD2 aligns across 9 bases. The germline V gene encodes CDR1 GTSNPN and CDR2 SVGIG (reference sequence). This CDR3 is 13 amino acids long. V dropped 4 bases and J dropped 1; count of bases not matched to a gene: 2. The CDR3 protein is CAWKLAGSYEQYF. The DNA for the CDR3 is TGTGCCTGGAAGCTAGCGGGATCCTACGAGCAGTACTTC.

The J gene is TRBJ2-1, the V gene TRBV29-1; 14 bases line up with TRBD2. CDR1 SQVTM and CDR2 ANQGSEA come from the germline V gene. The CDR3 runs 15 residues. The ends lost 3 bases at V and 9 bases at J; junction bases unmatched: 7. The CDR3 DNA is TGCAGCGTTGATTCCTCGGGACTAGCGGGGGTTGAGCAGTTCTTC. This sequence encodes CSVDSSGLAGVEQFF.

The V and J genes are TRBV4-3 and TRBJ1-1, with 7 bases aligning to TRBD1. V lost 2 bases to trimming and J lost 0 bases; unmatched junction nucleotides: 3. The germline gives CDR1 LGHNA, CDR2 YSLEER. The CDR3 runs 15 residues. CDR3 in amino acids: CASSQRTGMNTEAFF. CDR3 coding DNA: TGCGCCAGCAGCCAAAGGACAGGTATGAACACTGAAGCTTTCTTT.

The gene calls are TRBV28 and TRBJ2-5, with D perhaps matching TRBD2 (5 bases). Judging by the DNA end, TRBJ2-7 fits better; the J call may be wrong. Germline CDR1 MDHEN, CDR2 SYDVKM. The CDR3 runs 12 residues. CDR3 protein: CASLSSGDEQYF. CDR3 nucleotides: TGTGCCTCTCTCTCGTCCGGGGACGAGCAGTACTTC.

The chain carries TRBV18 and TRBJ1-2; D ambiguous. There are 14 residues in the CDR3. Germline V lookup: CDR1 KGHSH, CDR2 LQKENI. Deletions cut 2 bases from V and 8 bases from J, with 15 bases between. CDR3 amino acids: CASSPESQLEGYTF. The CDR3 DNA follows: TGTGCCAGCTCACCAGAGAGCCAGTTGGAAGGCTACACCTTC.

The table lists this clone with a few counts. The genes are TRBV5-1 and TRBJ2-7, with unresolved D. Germline CDR1 is SGHRS and CDR2 is YFSETQ. V gave up 0 bases and J gave up 2 bases, with 9 bases separating them. The CDR3 has 14 residues. CDR3 nucleotides: TGCGCCAGCAGCTTGGAGCAAACCACCTACGAGCAGTACTTC. This codes for CASSLEQTTYEQYF.

The chain couples TRBV20-1 to TRBJ1-2, with 7 bases identical to TRBD1. Germline V CDR1 and CDR2: DFQATT, SNEGSKA (reference sequence). Losses at the gene ends were 3 bases for V and 6 bases for J; bases not matched to a gene: 1. The CDR3 has 11 residues. The CDR3 bases are TGCAGTGCTAGCACAGGGGATGGCTACACCTTC. This gives the protein CSASTGDGYTF.

This clone has just one count. This chain uses TRBV15 with TRBJ2-1; 8 bases agree with TRBD1. This CDR3 comprises 14 residues. Trimming cost V 6 bases and J 8 bases; bases outside gene matches: 9. Germline CDR1 and CDR2: LNHNV and YYDKDF (reference sequence). In DNA, the CDR3 is TGTGCCACCAGAAAGGGGACAGGTTTGCATGAGCAGTTCTTC. Protein: CATRKGTGLHEQFF.

V and J are TRBV9 and TRBJ2-3; D is undetermined. CDR3 length: 13 amino acids. The V end lost 0 bases, the J end lost 6 bases, and 8 bases lay between the germline ends. Germline values: CDR1 SGDLS, CDR2 YYNGEE. The CDR3 DNA sequence: TGTGCCAGCAGCGTAGAGCTGTCGGATACGCAGTATTTT. Amino acid sequence: CASSVELSDTQYF.

Comments on this clone: One junction end disagrees with the germline gene, perhaps due to a read error. The chain couples TRBV7-9 to TRBJ2-3; 12 nucleotides line up with TRBD2. The CDR3 totals 16 residues. The germline V gene has CDR1 SEHNR and CDR2 FQNEAQ (reference sequence). Here the CDR3 reads CAGSIRTSGGTDTQYF. The CDR3 bases are TGTGCCGGCAGCATTCGGACTAGCGGGGGCACAGATACGCAGTATTTT.

This chain links TRBV28 with TRBJ1-2, with TRBD1 as a possible D gene (6 bases). CDR1 is MDHEN, CDR2 SYDVKM, per germline. V lost 4 bases to trimming and J lost 7 bases, with 13 bases between them. This CDR3 has 13 amino acids. CDR3 protein: CASSSGGASGYTF. The CDR3 nucleotides are TGTGCCAGCAGTTCCGGGGGCGCTAGTGGCTACACCTTC.

In this sample, this clone turned up once. This chain uses TRBV30 with TRBJ2-5, with 9 bases lining up with TRBD1. Per germline, CDR1 GTSNPN and CDR2 SVGIG (reference sequence). This CDR3 has 15 residues. Trimming took 2 bases from V and 1 from J; bases not matched to a gene: 5. The CDR3: CAWSHGTGSQETQYF. The CDR3 DNA reads TGTGCCTGGAGTCACGGGACAGGGAGCCAAGAGACCCAGTACTTC.

Concerning this clone itself: One end of the junction varies from germline; a read error may be responsible. The chain uses TRBV7-2 and TRBJ1-6; D is ambiguous. The CDR3 is made up of 12 amino acids. The germline gives CDR1 SGHTA, CDR2 FQGNSA. The CDR3 spells CASSFDNRSSIF. CDR3 sequence (DNA): TGTGCCAGCAGCTTTGACAACCGATCTTCCATCTTT.

Only a few counts were recorded for this clone. The rearrangement uses TRBV7-8 and TRBJ1-2; D possibly corresponds to TRBD1 (5 bases). Looked up from germline, CDR1 is SGHVS and CDR2 is FQNEAQ. V lost 6 bases and J lost 5, with 16 bases in between. The CDR3 covers 14 residues. The CDR3 DNA sequence: TGTGCCAGCAGTTCAAATGGGGCCTTTTATGGCTACACCTTC. This gives the protein CASSSNGAFYGYTF.

Only a few counts were recorded for this clone. This rearrangement joins TRBV7-2 to TRBJ1-5; D is uncertain. CDR1 SGHTA and CDR2 FQGNSA come from the germline V gene. The CDR3 spans 13 residues. V lost 5 bases and J lost 9, with 14 bases in between. CDR3 bases: TGTGCCAGCAGCCAGATGATAAGGCTGCCCCAGCATTTT. Translating gives CASSQMIRLPQHF.

The V call is TRBV7-2, the J call TRBJ2-1; TRBD2 matches at 9 bases. The germline gives CDR1 SGHTA, CDR2 FQGNSA. The CDR3 consists of 14 residues. With 5 bases clipped from V and 12 bases from J, the junction kept 11 bases outside the gene matches. This CDR3 reads CASSPRGLARSQFF. The CDR3 bases are TGTGCCAGCAGCCCCCGGGGACTAGCACGGTCGCAGTTCTTC.

The J gene is TRBJ2-7, the V gene TRBV18; D may be TRBD2 (5 bases). This CDR3 spans 15 amino acids. V lost 1 base to trimming and J lost 5 bases, with 15 bases between them. CDR1 KGHSH and CDR2 LQKENI come from the germline V gene. CDR3 bases: TGTGCCAGCTCACCACGTACCGGGGATGCCCACGAGCAGTACTTC. It yields the protein CASSPRTGDAHEQYF. Supplemented by reference TRBV18 and TRBJ2-7, the full variable domain reads NAGVMQNPRHLVRRRGQEARLRCSPMKGHSHVYWYRQLPEEGLKFMVYLQKENIIDESGMPKERFSAEFPKEGPSILRIQQVVRGDSAAYFCASSPRTGDAHEQYFGPGTRLTVT.

V is TRBV7-2 and J is TRBJ2-7; 9 positions agree with TRBD2. After removal of 4 bases from V and 0 bases from J, the junction contained 4 bases not matched to a gene. Germline assignment: CDR1 SGHTA and CDR2 FQGNSA. The CDR3 extends over 15 amino acids. DNA for the CDR3: TGTGCCAGCAGCTCCCGGACTAGCGTCTCCTACGAGCAGTACTTC. It specifies CASSSRTSVSYEQYF.

A note on this clone: The CDR3 does not close with the conserved phenylalanine or tryptophan, likely indicating a read error. The limits of the CDR3 on the DNA are not certain, so only TCRdb's listed CDR3 is given. This chain joins TRBV5-1 and TRBJ2-7; the DNA was not used to check the table's D call, TRBD1. Including both end residues, the CDR3 is 10 amino acids long. Germline CDR1 SGHRS, CDR2 YFSETQ. The CDR3 region is CASSLDRRPL.

This chain links TRBV9 with TRBJ2-7; a possible D gene is TRBD1 (6 bases). The CDR3 is 13 amino acids. V shed 4 bases and J shed 3 bases, with 11 bases lying between them. Per the germline V gene, CDR1 is SGDLS and CDR2 is YYNGEE. CDR3 in amino acids: CASSPGQRYEQYF. The CDR3 nucleotides are TGTGCCAGCAGCCCAGGACAGCGCTACGAGCAGTACTTC.

The genes are TRBV9 and TRBJ1-2, with TRBD1 as a possible D gene (5 bases). Germline CDR1 and CDR2: SGDLS and YYNGEE. V gave up 0 bases and J gave up 7 bases, with 16 bases separating them. CDR3 size: 15 residues. The CDR3 DNA reads as TGTGCCAGCAGCGTAGCTGTGGGGGTCGGCGGTGGCTACACCTTC. Translated, it gives CASSVAVGVGGGYTF.

V and J are TRBV7-3 and TRBJ2-5; weak D call: TRBD2 (6 bases). Trimming cost V 5 bases and J 2 bases, with 9 bases left between them. Germline-derived CDR1 and CDR2 are SGHTA and FQGTGA. The CDR3 runs 13 residues. The CDR3 reads CASSAGLQETQYF. The CDR3 DNA is TGTGCCAGCAGCGCGGGACTGCAAGAGACCCAGTACTTC.

The chain carries TRBV7-2 and TRBJ2-5; the D call may be TRBD1 or TRBD2 (5 bases each). This CDR3 has 14 amino acids. Trimming pared 5 bases from V and 4 bases from J, leaving 14 bases between. Germline V gives CDR1 SGHTA, CDR2 FQGNSA. The CDR3 here is CASSPDGAGETQYF. The CDR3 DNA is TGTGCCAGCAGCCCGGACGGGGCGGGAGAGACCCAGTACTTC.

The rearrangement joins TRBV11-2 to TRBJ2-7; 12 nucleotides line up with TRBD2. The CDR3 loop spans 19 amino acids. CDR1 SGHAT and CDR2 FQNNGV come from the germline V gene. V shed 5 bases and J 0 bases; nucleotides not matched to a gene: 14. The CDR3: CASSRPGLAGGTSSYEQYF. DNA for the CDR3: TGTGCCAGCAGCCGCCCGGGGCTAGCGGGGGGGACTTCCTCCTACGAGCAGTACTTC.

The V gene is TRBV9, the J gene TRBJ2-3, with 10 positions matching TRBD2. Germline loops: CDR1 SGDLS, CDR2 YYNGEE. Trimming took 3 bases from V and 4 from J; bases not matched to a gene: 5. This CDR3 has 15 amino acids. For the CDR3, the DNA is TGTGCCAGCAGCGCGGGACTAGCGAAGGCAGATACGCAGTATTTT. Its protein product is CASSAGLAKADTQYF.

This clone has only one observation. In nucleotides, the CDR3 is TGTGCCAGCAGTTTGGCGGGGACAGGGGGGGGAAAACTGTTTTTT. The encoded protein is CASSLAGTGGGKLFF. The chain carries TRBV28 and TRBJ1-4, with 11 bases lining up with TRBD1. This CDR3 is 15 amino acids long. Germline CDR1 MDHEN, CDR2 SYDVKM. With 3 bases clipped from V and 10 bases from J, the junction kept 7 bases outside the gene matches. The complete variable domain, with remaining parts taken from reference TRBV28 and TRBJ1-4, reads DVKVTQSSRYLVKRTGEKVFLECVQDMDHENMFWYRQDPGLGLRLIYFSYDVKMKEKGDIPEGYSVSREKKERFSLILESASTNQTSMYLCASSLAGTGGGKLFFGSGTQLSVL.

The chain has TRBV9 and TRBJ2-2; D gene uncertain. The CDR3 consists of 15 residues. Trimming removed 0 bases from V and 6 bases from J, with 12 bases in between. CDR1 is SGDLS and CDR2 is YYNGEE in the germline V gene. The CDR3 DNA sequence: TGTGCCAGCAGCGTAGGTGGAGTAGGAGCCGGGGAGCTGTTTTTT. This encodes CASSVGGVGAGELFF.